These 27 T cell receptor beta chains were sequenced from one sample in a study of neurological immune-mediated disorders. Using its own MiXCR run on the 5' RACE reads, TCRdb lists one record per CDR3 protein. Here the sample spans roughly 62,000 distinct CDR3 sequences, around 5% being singletons. Material: PBMCs. Receptor source: a woman in her forties or fifties with multiple sclerosis.

Many counts were recorded for this clonotype. The chain combines TRBV4-3 with TRBJ2-3, with TRBD2 matching over 7 bases. Per germline, CDR1 LGHNA and CDR2 YSLEER. The CDR3 covers 16 residues. The trim removed 6 bases at V and 4 bases at J, leaving 13 bases unmatched. The CDR3 nucleotides are TGCGCCAGCAGTCAATCGTCTAGCGGTTTTTCAGATACGCAGTATTTT. Residues: CASSQSSSGFSDTQYF.

At least ten counts were recorded for this clonotype. The CDR3 spells CATSTIKIQTGELFF. The CDR3 DNA reads TGTGCCACCAGCACCATTAAGATTCAAACCGGGGAGCTGTTTTTT. The chain has TRBV15 and TRBJ2-2; D call uncertain. The CDR3 totals 15 residues. Between the trimmed V and J ends, which lost 4 bases and 5 bases, there was a span of 14 bases. The germline V gene encodes CDR1 LNHNV and CDR2 YYDKDF (reference sequence).

This clonotype was seen many times. V and J are TRBV4-1 and TRBJ2-1, with 7 bases fitting TRBD2. Germline V gives CDR1 MGHRA, CDR2 YSYEKL. This CDR3 spans 16 amino acids. V shed 4 bases, J shed 5 bases, and the junction held 11 bases outside the gene matches. In nucleotides, the CDR3 is TGCGCCAGCAGCCGCCTAACTAGCGTTAAGGACAATGAGCAGTTCTTC. Protein product: CASSRLTSVKDNEQFF.

This clonotype occurred a few times. A much larger clone sits a single nucleotide away, making a read error possible. The rearrangement links TRBV12-3 or TRBV12-4 to TRBJ2-1; 8 bases align to TRBD2. The junction had 10 bases not matched to a gene; V was cut back by 5 bases and J by 10 bases. The CDR3 is made up of 14 amino acids. The CDR3 protein is CASSKGIAGWEQFF. In DNA form, the CDR3 reads TGTGCCAGCAGTAAAGGAATAGCGGGGTGGGAGCAGTTCTTC.

This clonotype was seen more than once but under ten times. V and J are TRBV20-1 and TRBJ1-5, with D possibly TRBD1 on 5 matching bases. The V gene's germline CDR1 is DFQATT and CDR2 SNEGSKA (reference sequence). CDR3 length: 13 amino acids. V lost 5 bases and J 7 bases, leaving 15 bases between the germline ends. Here the CDR3 DNA reads TGCAGTGCTCCCGGACCTGGGGGGCAGCCCCAGCATTTT. This sequence encodes CSAPGPGGQPQHF.

This clonotype is a singleton in its sample. The rearrangement links TRBV19 to TRBJ2-7; 11 bases align to TRBD2. Germline loops: CDR1 LNHDA, CDR2 SQIVND (reference sequence). V gave up 4 bases and J gave up 2 bases; unmatched junction bases: 1. The CDR3 runs to 14 residues. The CDR3 DNA sequence: TGTGCCAGTAGTACGACTAGCGGGGCCTACGAGCAGTACTTC. This sequence encodes CASSTTSGAYEQYF.

This clonotype was detected many times. This chain connects TRBV5-6 to TRBJ2-1; 12 bases fit TRBD2. J lost 0 bases, V lost 4 bases, and 2 bases had no gene match. Germline CDR1 is SGHDT and CDR2 is YYEEEE. The CDR3 contains 16 residues. The CDR3 is CASSLGLAGSYNEQFF. CDR3 coding DNA: TGTGCCAGCAGCCTGGGACTAGCGGGCTCCTACAATGAGCAGTTCTTC.

In this sample, this clonotype turned up many times. The chain is built from TRBV4-2 and TRBJ2-7, with D uncertain. V lost 2 bases and J 6 bases, leaving 11 bases between the germline ends. This CDR3 spans 13 amino acids. The germline gives CDR1 LGHNA, CDR2 YNFKEQ. The CDR3 here is CASSQWESSEQYF. In DNA form, the CDR3 reads TGTGCCAGCAGCCAATGGGAAAGCTCCGAGCAGTACTTC.

The sample holds many counts of this clonotype. A read error is possible here, since a much larger clone lies one base away. The V and J genes are TRBV20-1 and TRBJ1-3; 7 nucleotides match TRBD1. J lost 10 bases, V lost 5 bases, and 11 bases had no gene match. The CDR3 totals 13 residues. The germline V gene has CDR1 DFQATT and CDR2 SNEGSKA (reference sequence). For the CDR3, the DNA is TGCAGTGCTCGCGGACAGGTGGAGAAAACCATATATTTT. Protein sequence: CSARGQVEKTIYF.

Many counts were recorded for this clonotype. The chain couples TRBV7-9 to TRBJ2-7, with a tentative D call TRBD2 (6 bases). Looked up from germline, CDR1 is SEHNR and CDR2 is FQNEAQ (reference sequence). CDR3 length: 12 amino acids. V dropped 3 bases and J dropped 6 bases, with 9 bases sitting between them. CDR3 nucleotides: TGTGCCAGCAGCTTTGTGGGAGGCGAGCAGTACGTC. Protein product: CASSFVGGEQYV.

In this sample, this clonotype turned up many times. This chain uses TRBV5-1 with TRBJ1-4; D call uncertain. The length of the CDR3 is 15 residues. Per the germline V gene, CDR1 is SGHRS and CDR2 is YFSETQ. The V and J ends lost 0 bases and 8 bases respectively, with 14 bases between them. The CDR3 DNA reads TGCGCCAGCAGCTTGGAAGGCAGGAGGGAGGAAAAACTGTTTTTT. Translating gives CASSLEGRREEKLFF.

In its sample, this clonotype was seen many times. Sequence at one end of the junction differs from germline and may be a read error. The rearrangement joins TRBV3-1 to TRBJ1-5; D call uncertain. CDR1 is LGHDT and CDR2 is YNNKEL in the germline V gene (reference sequence). This CDR3 spans 13 amino acids. DNA for the CDR3: TGTGCCAGCAGCCAAGGGGTTAGTCAGCCCCAGAATTTT. This sequence encodes CASSQGVSQPQNF.

About this clonotype itself: One base away lies a much larger clone, so this may be a sequencing read error. Likely a read error: the CDR3 ends without its conserved phenylalanine or tryptophan. The chain uses TRBV10-3 and TRBJ2-6; D may be TRBD2 (5 bases). The germline V and J ends were trimmed by 7 bases and 2 bases, with 6 bases remaining between them. The CDR3 totals 13 residues. The V gene's germline CDR1 is ENHRY and CDR2 SYGVKD. The CDR3 reads CAITAAGANVLTI. CDR3 DNA sequence: TGTGCCATCACAGCGGCTGGGGCCAACGTCCTGACTATC.

This clonotype was seen many times. The chain uses TRBV7-2 and TRBJ2-2; D unclear. Trimming took 5 bases from V and 6 from J, leaving 16 bases between them. Per germline, CDR1 SGHTA and CDR2 FQGNSA. This CDR3 is built from 15 residues. For the CDR3, the DNA is TGTGCCAGCAGCCTATTTACCACTGGACCCGGGGAGCTGTTTTTT. Translating gives CASSLFTTGPGELFF.

This clonotype was seen ten or more times. V gene TRBV7-9 combines with J gene TRBJ1-1; no clear D. Germline V CDR1 and CDR2: SEHNR, FQNEAQ (reference sequence). The ends were cut back, 5 bases at V and 0 bases at J, with 10 bases in the middle. The CDR3 length is 14 residues. CDR3 sequence (DNA): TGTGCCAGCAGCCCCCCAGGTCTGAACACTGAAGCTTTCTTT. It translates to CASSPPGLNTEAFF.

This clonotype has a count of ten or more. The chain employs TRBV5-6 and TRBJ1-4; D gene uncertain. CDR3 length: 15 amino acids. Germline V CDR1 and CDR2: SGHDT, YYEEEE. V lost 1 base and J 7 bases, leaving 14 bases between the germline ends. The DNA for the CDR3 is TGTGCCAGCAGCTTGCAGGTCATTTTTGGTGAAAAACTGTTTTTT. Its protein is CASSLQVIFGEKLFF.

This clonotype was seen repeatedly, ten times or more. The rearrangement joins TRBV25-1 to TRBJ2-7; the D gene is possibly TRBD1 (5 bases). Germline CDR1 and CDR2: MGHDK and SYGVNS. This CDR3 comprises 13 residues. V was trimmed by 4 bases and J by 4 bases, leaving 11 bases between them. Here the CDR3 DNA reads TGTGCCAGCAGTGTAGGACATCGGTACGAGCAGTACTTC. It codes for CASSVGHRYEQYF.

Ten or more counts support this clonotype. CDR3: CASSPFRDIQYF. The CDR3 nucleotides are TGTGCCAGCAGCCCCTTCCGGGACATTCAGTACTTC. The rearrangement links TRBV12-3 or TRBV12-4 to TRBJ2-4; no reliable D call. The CDR3 totals 12 residues. Trimming removed 6 bases at V and 8 bases at J, with 11 bases between.

This clonotype was counted a few times. CDR3 sequence reads: CASSVSPYSGANVLTF. CDR3 DNA: TGTGCCAGCTCAGTCAGCCCCTACTCTGGGGCCAACGTCCTGACTTTC. J is TRBJ2-6 and V is TRBV18; D uncertain. Germline loops: CDR1 KGHSH, CDR2 LQKENI. The CDR3 consists of 16 residues. Between the trimmed V and J ends, which lost 5 bases and 0 bases, there was a span of 11 bases.

The chain couples TRBV4-1 to TRBJ1-2, with 9 bases lining up with TRBD1. This CDR3 has 12 residues. Germline V lookup: CDR1 MGHRA, CDR2 YSYEKL. Trimming at V came to 11 bases and at J to 7 bases, leaving 8 bases not matched to a gene. CDR3 region: CAGRTGEGGYTF. CDR3 sequence (DNA): TGCGCCGGAAGGACAGGGGAAGGTGGCTACACCTTC.

This chain uses TRBV7-9 with TRBJ2-7; 9 bases are a match to TRBD1. Germline values: CDR1 SEHNR, CDR2 FQNEAQ (reference sequence). CDR3 length equals 14 residues. V was clipped by 4 bases and J by 4 bases; unmatched bases: 5. In nucleotides, the CDR3 is TGTGCCAGCAGCTCCGGGACAGGGAATTACGAGCAGTACTTC. Protein product: CASSSGTGNYEQYF.

In this sample, this clonotype turned up many times. V and J are TRBV14 and TRBJ1-4; D is ambiguous. Looked up from germline, CDR1 is SGHDN and CDR2 is FVKESK. Trimming cost V 6 bases and J 11 bases, with 7 bases left between them. This CDR3 region has 10 residues. CDR3 residues: CASRWVKLFF. The CDR3 DNA is TGTGCCAGCAGATGGGTTAAACTGTTTTTT. The full variable domain, its missing parts supplied by reference TRBV14 and TRBJ1-4, is EAGVTQFPSHSVIEKGQTVTLRCDPISGHDNLYWYRRVMGKEIKFLLHFVKESKQDESGMPNNRFLAERTGGTYSTLKVQPAELEDSGVYFCASRWVKLFFGSGTQLSVL.

This clonotype was picked up many times. The junction and the germline gene differ at one end; a read error may be behind it. V usage is TRBV20-1 and J usage is TRBJ1-5, with TRBD1 as a possible D gene (5 bases). Looked up from germline, CDR1 is DFQATT and CDR2 is SNEGSKA (reference sequence). CDR3 length: 16 residues. Here the CDR3 DNA reads TGCAGTGCGAAGGACACTTTCGGGGTTTCGTTCCGGCCCCAGAATTTT. It codes for CSAKDTFGVSFRPQNF.

Ten or more counts support this clonotype. The chain combines TRBV4-3 with TRBJ1-4; D may be TRBD1 (5 bases). With 1 base removed from V and 4 bases from J, the gap between germline ends came to 13 bases. In germline, CDR1 is LGHNA, CDR2 YSLEER. The CDR3 has 16 amino acids. Here the CDR3 reads CASSQAGRGGNEKLFF. The CDR3, as DNA: TGCGCCAGCAGCCAAGCTGGCCGCGGGGGTAATGAAAAACTGTTTTTT.

Many counts were recorded for this clonotype. The CDR3 DNA reads TGCGCCAGCAGTCAATCTGGGAGAGCACAGGGGGCTAATGAAAAACTGTTTTTT. This gives the protein CASSQSGRAQGANEKLFF. The V gene is TRBV23-1, the J gene TRBJ1-4, with 8 bases that match TRBD1. TRBV23-1 is annotated as an ORF whose role is uncertain. After removal of 0 bases from V and 3 bases from J, the junction contained 9 bases not matched to a gene. The CDR3 extends over 18 amino acids.

This clonotype came up many times. The gene calls are TRBV20-1 and TRBJ1-2, with 12 bases identical to TRBD1. From germline, CDR1 is DFQATT and CDR2 SNEGSKA (reference sequence). V gave up 0 bases and J gave up 1 base; unmatched junction bases: 9. The length of the CDR3 is 18 residues. In DNA form, the CDR3 reads TGCAGTGCTAGAGATCGGGGGACAGGGGGCGAGGTTAACTATGGCTACACCTTC. This translates into CSARDRGTGGEVNYGYTF.

This clonotype has at least ten counts. The V gene is TRBV10-1, the J gene TRBJ2-2, with a possible D match to TRBD2 (6 bases). CDR1 WNHNN and CDR2 SYGVQD come from the germline V gene (reference sequence). Trimming took off 3 bases at V and 7 bases at J, with 9 bases between the two ends. The CDR3 consists of 13 residues. The CDR3 sequence is CASSEPGDGELFF. The CDR3 nucleotides are TGCGCCAGCAGTGAACCGGGGGACGGGGAGCTGTTTTTT.